This T cell receptor (beta chain) originates from a study of breast tumors, draining lymph nodes, adjacent tissues. The lymph nodes were axillary draining lymph nodes from breast cancer patients. This CDR3 comprises 15 residues. Germline CDR1 SGHTA, CDR2 FQGNSA. V lost 4 bases to trimming and J lost 3 bases, with 16 bases between them. Overall study findings and caveats: Tumor and nontumor repertoires were significantly more similar in luminal-like than in basal-like breast cancer. Tumor TCR diversity was below lymph nodes but above nontumor tissue. The data were judged consistent with most tumor T cells coming from lymph node and expanding in tumor.

TCRdb re-analysed the multiplex PCR reads in MiXCR, keeping a single row per CDR3 protein. Here the sample spans 120,000 or so distinct CDR3 sequences, 15% to 20% being singletons. The table lists this clonotype with many counts. Antigen specificity is unknown. The material sequenced was axillary lymph node tissue. The receptor's source is a female donor with breast cancer. Some clones in this sample may be carry-over from other donors' samples. This chain joins TRBV7-2 and TRBJ2-7, with a weak D call TRBD2 (6 bases). The CDR3 reads CASSWRGGSVYEQYF. Here the CDR3 DNA reads TGTGCCAGCAGCTGGAGGGGTGGATCGGTCTACGAGCAGTACTTC.